This T cell receptor (beta chain) was found in a study of blood T cell repertoires in COVID-19. Study context: From the United States, Italy and Spain came samples of acute and convalescent COVID-19.

Produced via immunoSEQ multiplex PCR; TCRdb's table is partial and in-frame only. This table holds 360,000 or so clones, over 80% found once. Researchers sorted participants into cohorts using their self-reported clinical history. This receptor was obtained from a woman in her forties or fifties who had recovered from COVID-19. Sequencing was done on a sample of PBMCs or T cells enriched from blood (not recorded which).

The CDR3 spells CASSRDSNTEAFF. The CDR3 nucleotides read TGTGCCAGCAGCAGGGACAGCAACACTGAAGCTTTCTTT. The rearrangement joins TRBV7-9 to TRBJ1-1, with TRBD1 identical over 7 bases. Germline CDR1 SEHNR, CDR2 FQNEAQ (reference sequence). The CDR3 extends over 13 amino acids. With V trimmed by 5 bases and J by 2 bases, 2 bases remained unmatched.